Listed here are 28 T cell receptor beta chains from one sample, sequenced in a study of OX40 agonist ivuxolimab in advanced cancers. The library was built by means of the immunoSEQ multiplex PCR assay. The clones in this table, taken by TCRdb from immuneACCESS, are in-frame only. Not every clone is retained; where verified, under half of the shortfall comes from an unresolved V gene, and the cause of the rest is unknown. A total of roughly 54,000 clones appear in this sample, almost 85% of them only once. The ten largest clones add up to 0.95% to 1.5% of the sample. The sample was CD4+ or CD8+ T cells sorted from blood, taken in a trial of the OX40 agonist ivuxolimab. The receptors come from an adult with an advanced solid tumor such as melanoma, head and neck, liver or kidney cancer.

This chain joins TRBV5-1 and TRBJ2-1; 9 bases align to TRBD2. The CDR3 consists of 16 residues. The germline CDR1 and CDR2 sequences are SGHRS and YFSETQ. The ends lost 0 bases at V and 0 bases at J; junction bases unmatched: 1. CDR3 in DNA: TGCGCCAGCAGCTTGGTAGCGGGAGTCTCCTACAATGAGCAGTTCTTC. This translates into CASSLVAGVSYNEQFF.

This clone has just one count. The rearrangement uses TRBV10-3 and TRBJ1-1; TRBD1 might be the D (5 bases). CDR1 and CDR2 (germline): ENHRY, SYGVKD. V was trimmed by 8 bases and J by 5 bases, leaving 21 bases between them. The CDR3 is 15 residues long. The CDR3 here is CAIRPDRGARTEAFF. CDR3 sequence (DNA): TGTGCCATCCGTCCAGATAGGGGCGCGAGGACTGAAGCTTTCTTT.

The genes are TRBV30 and TRBJ2-5; D not resolved. This CDR3 contains 13 residues. Trimming took off 0 bases at V and 5 bases at J, with 10 bases between the two ends. Germline V CDR1 and CDR2: GTSNPN, SVGIG (reference sequence). CDR3 residues: CAWSVRRVETQYF. The CDR3, as DNA: TGTGCCTGGAGTGTACGTAGGGTGGAGACCCAGTACTTC. Supplemented by reference TRBV30 and TRBJ2-5, the full variable domain reads SQTIHQWPATLVQPVGSPLSLECTVEGTSNPNLYWYRQAAGRGLQLLFYSVGIGQISSEVPQNLSASRPQDRQFILSSKKLLLSDSGFYLCAWSVRRVETQYFGPGTRLLVL.

The V gene is TRBV10-2, the J gene TRBJ2-3; perhaps TRBD2 as D (6 bases). Trimming pared 7 bases from V and 3 bases from J, leaving 14 bases between. The CDR3 consists of 14 residues. Germline V gene sequence: CDR1 WSHSY, CDR2 SAAADI. CDR3 amino acids: CASNKGAGTDTQYF. The DNA for the CDR3 is TGCGCCAGCAATAAGGGTGCGGGGACAGATACGCAGTATTTT.

This clone was recorded a few times. CDR3 in DNA: TGTGCCAGCAGTACCCCGGGACAGTCGGAAAAACTGTTTTTT. Its protein product is CASSTPGQSEKLFF. The chain combines TRBV6-1 with TRBJ1-4; 7 bases line up with TRBD1. Germline loops: CDR1 MNHNS, CDR2 SASEGT. The V gene end was trimmed by 5 bases and the J gene end by 8 bases; junction bases not matched to a gene: 8. CDR3 size: 14 residues.

DNA for the CDR3: TGTGCCAGCAGCCCCAGGGGGCAATTTAGGAACGAGCAGTACTTC. Amino acids: CASSPRGQFRNEQYF. The genes are TRBV5-6 and TRBJ2-7, with TRBD1 identical over 8 bases. The CDR3 contains 15 residues. CDR1 and CDR2 (germline): SGHDT, YYEEEE. V lost 4 bases, J lost 5 bases, and 11 bases stayed unmatched. The complete variable domain, with remaining parts taken from reference TRBV5-6 and TRBJ2-7, reads DAGVTQSPTHLIKTRGQQVTLRCSPKSGHDTVSWYQQALGQGPQFIFQYYEEEERQRGNFPDRFSGHQFPNYSSELNVNALLLGDSALYLCASSPRGQFRNEQYFGPGTRLTVT.

The J gene is TRBJ2-7, the V gene TRBV6-6; D is ambiguous. This CDR3 has 15 residues. Germline V CDR1 and CDR2: MNHNY, SVGAGI (reference sequence). The V and J ends lost 7 bases and 3 bases respectively, with 19 bases between them. The CDR3 loop reads CASIASRAALYEQYF. The CDR3 DNA sequence: TGTGCCAGCATCGCGTCCCGGGCCGCACTCTACGAGCAGTACTTC.

V gene TRBV5-4 combines with J gene TRBJ2-4, with TRBD2 matching 7 bases. The CDR3 consists of 14 residues. From germline, CDR1 is SGHNT and CDR2 YYREEE (reference sequence). The trim removed 2 bases at V and 6 bases at J, leaving 5 bases unmatched. The CDR3 DNA reads TGTGCCAGCAGCTTTGCGGGAGTACGAAACATTCAGTACTTC. It translates to CASSFAGVRNIQYF.

The CDR3 sequence is CASRGGRGFSYEQYF. The DNA for the CDR3 is TGTGCCAGCAGGGGGGGCAGGGGTTTCTCCTACGAGCAGTACTTC. This chain uses TRBV28 with TRBJ2-7; tentatively, D is TRBD1 or TRBD2 (6 bases each). Germline V gives CDR1 MDHEN, CDR2 SYDVKM. V was trimmed by 6 bases and J by 0 bases, leaving 15 bases between them. This CDR3 has 15 amino acids.

This chain links TRBV5-1 with TRBJ2-3; no clear D gene. The CDR3 is 14 residues long. CDR1 is SGHRS and CDR2 is YFSETQ in the germline V gene. The V end was cut by 0 bases, the J end by 2 bases, with 7 bases between. The CDR3 region is CASSLDQATDTQYF. For the CDR3, the DNA is TGCGCCAGCAGCTTGGATCAGGCCACAGATACGCAGTATTTT.

This clone was detected once. J is TRBJ1-1 and V is TRBV12-5; tentatively, D is TRBD1 (5 bases). Germline-derived CDR1 and CDR2 are LGHNT and FRNRAP. The CDR3 loop spans 13 amino acids. Trimming shortened V by 9 bases and J by 1 base, and 12 bases separated the two germline ends. CDR3 coding DNA: TGTGCTAGCGAGGGGCAGAGGAACACTGAAGCTTTCTTT. Its protein product is CASEGQRNTEAFF.

The J gene is TRBJ1-4, the V gene TRBV19; D call uncertain. This CDR3 contains 12 residues. Germline V CDR1 and CDR2: LNHDA, SQIVND (reference sequence). V lost 2 bases and J 8 bases, leaving 6 bases between the germline ends. CDR3 DNA sequence: TGTGCCAGTAGTATAAAAGGAGAAAAACTGTTTTTT. Protein sequence: CASSIKGEKLFF.

The chain employs TRBV28 and TRBJ2-3, with TRBD1 identical over 8 bases. The CDR3 covers 16 residues. Germline assignment: CDR1 MDHEN and CDR2 SYDVKM. V trimming: 2 bases; J trimming: 2 bases; junction bases outside the gene matches: 6. In DNA form, the CDR3 reads TGTGCCAGCAGTTTAACTGGACAGGGCCTCACAGATACGCAGTATTTT. Protein: CASSLTGQGLTDTQYF.

The V call is TRBV7-9, the J call TRBJ2-3; D unresolved. This CDR3 comprises 18 residues. The germline V gene has CDR1 SEHNR and CDR2 FQNEAQ (reference sequence). Trimming took off 5 bases at V and 1 base at J, with 22 bases between the two ends. CDR3 DNA sequence: TGTGCCAGCAGCCCAAAAGGGTTTCGCTCGGGCGGCACAGATACGCAGTATTTT. It yields the protein CASSPKGFRSGGTDTQYF.

The chain links TRBV5-6 to TRBJ2-5, with D perhaps matching TRBD2 (5 bases). V was shortened by 2 bases and J by 3 bases, with 8 bases between the two germline ends. Germline CDR1 and CDR2: SGHDT and YYEEEE. The CDR3 contains 13 residues. The CDR3, as DNA: TGTGCCAGCAGCTTCCTCGGGAAAGAGACCCAGTACTTC. Translating gives CASSFLGKETQYF.

This clone occurred once. J is TRBJ2-2 and V is TRBV18; D ambiguous. V was clipped by 2 bases and J by 4 bases, with 14 bases between them. Germline loops: CDR1 KGHSH, CDR2 LQKENI. This CDR3 is built from 16 residues. The CDR3 DNA follows: TGTGCCAGCTCACCAAAGCCGGGTGAGAGCACCGGGGAGCTGTTTTTT. Its protein is CASSPKPGESTGELFF.

J is TRBJ1-1 and V is TRBV11-2, with TRBD1 as a possible D gene (5 bases). The CDR3 is 14 amino acids. V lost 1 base to trimming and J lost 5 bases, with 11 bases between them. CDR1 is SGHAT, CDR2 FQNNGV, per germline. CDR3 amino acids: CASSLGQLATEAFF. The CDR3 DNA is TGTGCCAGCAGCTTAGGACAGTTGGCAACTGAAGCTTTCTTT.

The chain employs TRBV28 and TRBJ1-2; TRBD1 matches 8 bases. V gave up 5 bases and J gave up 8 bases; unmatched junction bases: 13. The CDR3 spans 15 residues. Germline assignment: CDR1 MDHEN and CDR2 SYDVKM. The CDR3 DNA is TGTGCCAGCAGTCCACCGGGACAGGTGATTTTGGGCTACACCTTC. This translates into CASSPPGQVILGYTF.

Here the CDR3 DNA reads TGTGCCAGCAGTGGAAACGGGGCGGATGAAAAACTGTTTTTT. It specifies CASSGNGADEKLFF. The chain is built from TRBV6-1 and TRBJ1-4, with D tentatively TRBD1 (5 bases). The germline V gene has CDR1 MNHNS and CDR2 SASEGT. The CDR3 runs to 14 residues. V was pared by 4 bases and J by 6 bases, with 12 bases between.

The chain couples TRBV6-1 to TRBJ1-5; 9 nucleotides match TRBD1. With V trimmed by 7 bases and J by 2 bases, 3 bases remained unmatched. The CDR3 consists of 14 residues. Germline lookup yields CDR1 MNHNS and CDR2 SASEGT. CDR3 protein: CASTRDRGNQPQHF. The CDR3 bases are TGTGCCAGCACTAGGGACAGGGGCAATCAGCCCCAGCATTTT.

The chain recombines TRBV5-4 with TRBJ2-5; D perhaps matches TRBD1 (6 bases). The length of the CDR3 is 14 residues. Per germline, CDR1 SGHNT and CDR2 YYREEE (reference sequence). Trimming shortened V by 6 bases and J by 0 bases, and 12 bases separated the two germline ends. CDR3 in DNA: TGTGCCAGCACTCGGGACACCTACCAAGAGACCCAGTACTTC. This translates into CASTRDTYQETQYF.

The genes are TRBV30 and TRBJ1-5; tentative D call: TRBD1 (5 bases). This CDR3 comprises 14 residues. Trimming removed 0 bases from V and 4 bases from J, with 10 bases in between. Looked up from germline, CDR1 is GTSNPN and CDR2 is SVGIG (reference sequence). This CDR3 is CAWSVPSGNQPQHF. The DNA for the CDR3 is TGTGCCTGGAGTGTACCATCAGGGAATCAGCCCCAGCATTTT.

The chain's CDR3 is CASSDSGANVLTF. CDR3 nucleotide sequence: TGTGCCAGCAGTGATTCTGGGGCCAACGTCCTGACTTTC. This sequence joins TRBV6-1 and TRBJ2-6, with D unclear. V lost 3 bases to trimming and J lost 1 base, with 1 base between them. Germline-derived CDR1 and CDR2 are MNHNS and SASEGT. The CDR3 spans 13 residues.

The chain couples TRBV19 to TRBJ2-7; D may match TRBD1 or TRBD2 (5 bases each). The CDR3 loop spans 13 amino acids. Trimming pared 5 bases from V and 2 bases from J, leaving 10 bases between. CDR1 is LNHDA, CDR2 SQIVND, per germline (reference sequence). In DNA, the CDR3 is TGTGCCAGTAGTGGGACCCAGGCCTACGAGCAGTACTTC. This sequence encodes CASSGTQAYEQYF.

This clone was observed once. The chain couples TRBV6-5 to TRBJ2-5; D ambiguous. The CDR3 extends over 13 amino acids. With 2 bases removed from V and 7 bases from J, the gap between germline ends came to 11 bases. Germline V gene sequence: CDR1 MNHEY, CDR2 SVGAGI. CDR3 nucleotide sequence: TGTGCCAGCAGTTACGGGCCCCTTAGGACCCAGTACTTC. This encodes CASSYGPLRTQYF.

Details on this clone: One junction end disagrees with the germline gene, perhaps due to a read error. The chain employs TRBV19 and TRBJ2-2; 10 bases match TRBD1. CDR3 length: 16 amino acids. The V gene's germline CDR1 is LNHDA and CDR2 SQIVND (reference sequence). This CDR3 is CASSLETGGLTGELFF. The CDR3 DNA reads as TGTGCCAGTAGTTTAGAGACAGGGGGCCTCACCGGGGAGCTGTTTTTT. Filled out from reference TRBV19 and TRBJ2-2, the complete variable domain reads DGGITQSPKYLFRKEGQNVTLSCEQNLNHDAMYWYRQDPGQGLRLIYYSQIVNDFQKGDIAEGYSVSREKKESFPLTVTSAQKNPTAFYLCASSLETGGLTGELFFGEGSRLTVL.

The chain is built from TRBV6-5 and TRBJ1-1; perhaps TRBD1 as D (5 bases). The length of the CDR3 is 14 residues. The V gene lost 5 bases and the J gene lost 0 bases, with 10 bases spanning the gap. Germline CDR1 is MNHEY and CDR2 is SVGAGI. Here the CDR3 DNA reads TGTGCCAGCAGTCTCGACAGCGTGAACACTGAAGCTTTCTTT. It yields the protein CASSLDSVNTEAFF.

The V gene is TRBV20-1, the J gene TRBJ1-1, with TRBD1 matching 8 bases. The CDR3 has 11 residues. CDR1 and CDR2 (germline): DFQATT, SNEGSKA (reference sequence). V was pared by 6 bases and J by 8 bases, with 5 bases of the junction left unmatched. Here the CDR3 reads CSATRTGEAFF. For the CDR3, the DNA is TGCAGTGCAACACGGACAGGGGAAGCTTTCTTT.